The 30 T cell receptor beta chains listed next were all sequenced from one sample in a study of radiotherapy plus CTLA-4 blockade in lung cancer. The protocol was immunoSEQ multiplex PCR, while the TCRdb copy is restricted to in-frame clones and leaves out a portion. The table includes roughly 92,000 clones, around 85% detected once. Sequencing was performed on peripheral blood, taken from a patient treated with radiotherapy plus ipilimumab. The receptor set was obtained from a human donor with non-small cell lung cancer who had a partial response to radiotherapy plus ipilimumab.

The V gene is TRBV6-5, the J gene TRBJ1-1; D not resolved. Germline CDR1 and CDR2: MNHEY and SVGAGI. CDR3 length: 13 residues. Trimming cost V 6 bases and J 4 bases, with 12 bases left between them. This CDR3 reads CASSRLEGTEAFF. As DNA, the CDR3 is TGTGCCAGCAGCAGGTTGGAGGGCACTGAAGCTTTCTTT.

This chain joins TRBV21-1 and TRBJ1-2; the table assigns TRBD1, which was not confirmed against the DNA. TRBV21-1 is described as a pseudogene. This CDR3 region has 15 residues. The CDR3 bases are TGTGCCAGCAGCAGTCCGGGACAGGAGAGCTATGGCTACACCTTC. It translates to CASSSPGQESYGYTF.

The V and J genes are TRBV7-2 and TRBJ1-5, with D unclear. V lost 7 bases, J lost 4 bases, and 11 bases lay in between. This CDR3 region has 13 residues. Germline loops: CDR1 SGHTA, CDR2 FQGNSA. The CDR3 protein is CASTPTGNQPQHF. The CDR3 DNA follows: TGTGCCAGCACCCCGACGGGGAATCAGCCCCAGCATTTT.

The V and J genes are TRBV27 and TRBJ1-4; D is uncertain. Germline V gene sequence: CDR1 MNHEY, CDR2 SMNVEV (reference sequence). The CDR3 spans 15 residues. V was trimmed by 5 bases and J by 0 bases, leaving 10 bases between them. CDR3 protein: CASSLTRTTNEKLFF. CDR3 nucleotide sequence: TGTGCCAGCAGTCTTACTAGAACAACTAATGAAAAACTGTTTTTT.

This clone was picked up one time. The gene calls are TRBV6-5 and TRBJ1-2; TRBD1 is a possible D gene (6 bases). The V end lost 6 bases, the J end lost 5 bases, and 10 bases lay between the germline ends. CDR3 length: 12 amino acids. Germline CDR1 is MNHEY and CDR2 is SVGAGI. DNA of the CDR3: TGTGCCAGCAGCATACAGGGTTATGGCTACACCTTC. Translation gives CASSIQGYGYTF.

The chain couples TRBV7-2 to TRBJ2-3, with 10 bases fitting TRBD2. The trim removed 6 bases at V and 2 bases at J, leaving 8 bases unmatched. The germline V gene encodes CDR1 SGHTA and CDR2 FQGNSA. This CDR3 has 16 residues. CDR3 DNA: TGTGCCAGCAGTCCTCTAGCGGGAGTTTTCACAGATACGCAGTATTTT. Amino acid sequence: CASSPLAGVFTDTQYF.

The chain links TRBV10-3 to TRBJ2-2; 7 bases are a match to TRBD1. The V segment lost 6 bases and the J segment 4 bases; nucleotides outside the gene matches: 8. Germline assignment: CDR1 ENHRY and CDR2 SYGVKD. The CDR3 extends over 15 amino acids. CDR3 protein: CAISGQDGGTGELFF. DNA of the CDR3: TGTGCCATCAGCGGACAGGATGGAGGCACCGGGGAGCTGTTTTTT.

The V gene is TRBV25-1, the J gene TRBJ1-5; D not resolved. V lost 2 bases and J 0 bases, leaving 11 bases between the germline ends. The germline V gene has CDR1 MGHDK and CDR2 SYGVNS. The CDR3 runs to 16 residues. In DNA, the CDR3 is TGTGCCAGCAGTGAACCCCAGAGGTATAGCAATCAGCCCCAGCATTTT. Translated, it gives CASSEPQRYSNQPQHF.

This clone has only a few counts. V is TRBV5-1 and J is TRBJ1-3; weak D call: TRBD1 (5 bases). In germline, CDR1 is SGHRS, CDR2 YFSETQ. Trimming took 4 bases from V and 4 from J, leaving 9 bases between them. There are 13 residues in the CDR3. The CDR3 DNA follows: TGCGCCAGCAGCAGGGGCTCGGGAAACACCATATATTTT. Protein product: CASSRGSGNTIYF.

The chain is built from TRBV11-2 and TRBJ2-1, with D possibly TRBD2 on 5 matching bases. Trimming removed 6 bases from V and 4 bases from J, with 7 bases in between. The CDR3 is made up of 12 amino acids. The germline V gene has CDR1 SGHAT and CDR2 FQNNGV. Here the CDR3 DNA reads TGTGCCAGCAGGGGGAGTTACAATGAGCAGTTCTTC. This translates into CASRGSYNEQFF.

This sequence joins TRBV11-2 and TRBJ2-4; possible D gene TRBD1, 8 bases. This CDR3 is 16 amino acids long. CDR1 SGHAT and CDR2 FQNNGV come from the germline V gene. Trimming shortened V by 5 bases and J by 3 bases, and 17 bases separated the two germline ends. CDR3 residues: CASSPRTGRDKNIQYF. CDR3 bases: TGTGCCAGCAGCCCCCGGACAGGGAGGGACAAAAACATTCAGTACTTC.

This clone was detected only a few times. This chain connects TRBV4-1 to TRBJ1-1; tentatively, D is TRBD1 (6 bases). CDR3 size: 15 residues. In germline, CDR1 is MGHRA, CDR2 YSYEKL. Trimming removed 1 base at V and 1 base at J, with 10 bases between. For the CDR3, the DNA is TGCGCCAGCAGCCAAGCAATGGACAGGAACACTGAAGCTTTCTTT. Translated: CASSQAMDRNTEAFF.

This clone has just a few counts. This chain connects TRBV7-2 to TRBJ1-3; TRBD1 matches 8 bases. The CDR3 spans 15 residues. After removal of 3 bases from V and 5 bases from J, the junction contained 6 bases not matched to a gene. Germline V gives CDR1 SGHTA, CDR2 FQGNSA. Written as DNA, the CDR3 is TGTGCCAGCAGCTTTGGGCAGGGGGCAAGAAACACCATATATTTT. This sequence encodes CASSFGQGARNTIYF. The complete variable domain, with remaining parts taken from reference TRBV7-2 and TRBJ1-3, reads GAGVSQSPSNKVTEKGKDVELRCDPISGHTALYWYRQSLGQGLEFLIYFQGNSAPDKSGLPSDRFSAERTGGSVSTLTIQRTQQEDSAVYLCASSFGQGARNTIYFGEGSWLTVV.

This sequence joins TRBV15 and TRBJ1-1; no firm D call. CDR3 length: 14 amino acids. CDR1 LNHNV and CDR2 YYDKDF come from the germline V gene (reference sequence). The V gene lost 5 bases and the J gene lost 5 bases, with 15 bases spanning the gap. Written as DNA, the CDR3 is TGTGCCACCAGCCGAAAGGTCCGGGGTACTGAAGCTTTCTTT. Protein product: CATSRKVRGTEAFF. Supplemented by reference TRBV15 and TRBJ1-1, the full variable domain reads DAMVIQNPRYQVTQFGKPVTLSCSQTLNHNVMYWYQQKSSQAPKLLFHYYDKDFNNEADTPDNFQSRRPNTSFCFLDIRSPGLGDTAMYLCATSRKVRGTEAFFGQGTRLTVV.

The rearrangement joins TRBV5-1 to TRBJ1-2; the match to TRBD1 covers 8 bases. V lost 4 bases and J lost 5; bases outside the gene matches: 10. CDR3 size: 15 residues. Germline V gives CDR1 SGHRS, CDR2 YFSETQ. Here the CDR3 DNA reads TGCGCCAGCAGCCCAGGACAGGGCCTTGATTATGGCTACACCTTC. Translation: CASSPGQGLDYGYTF.

J is TRBJ1-3 and V is TRBV14; D gene unclear. CDR1 and CDR2 from the germline V gene are SGHDN and FVKESK. The germline V and J ends were trimmed by 1 base and 3 bases, with 19 bases remaining between them. The CDR3 runs 18 residues. The CDR3 reads CASSQVSPGIGFGNTIYF. In DNA, the CDR3 is TGTGCCAGCAGCCAAGTTTCACCGGGGATAGGATTTGGAAACACCATATATTTT.

The chain couples TRBV5-1 to TRBJ2-5; TRBD2 matches 16 bases. CDR1 and CDR2 (germline): SGHRS, YFSETQ. The CDR3 extends over 20 amino acids. With 0 bases clipped from V and 2 bases from J, the junction kept 10 bases outside the gene matches. The DNA for the CDR3 is TGCGCCAGCAGCTTGGGTAATACGGGACTAGCGGGAGGGAAGCAAGAGACCCAGTACTTC. It yields the protein CASSLGNTGLAGGKQETQYF.

The rearrangement uses TRBV27 and TRBJ2-7; tentatively, D is TRBD1 (5 bases). Germline lookup yields CDR1 MNHEY and CDR2 SMNVEV (reference sequence). This CDR3 spans 13 amino acids. V lost 4 bases and J lost 2, with 9 bases in between. CDR3 sequence (DNA): TGTGCCAGCAGTTGGGGCCCTACCTACGAGCAGTACTTC. Its translation is CASSWGPTYEQYF.

J is TRBJ1-1 and V is TRBV30; 7 nucleotides agree with TRBD1. CDR1 and CDR2 (germline): GTSNPN, SVGIG (reference sequence). The CDR3 has 14 amino acids. V was clipped by 7 bases and J by 1 base; unmatched bases: 9. In DNA, the CDR3 is TGTGCCTCAAAACAGGACAGGTCGAACACTGAAGCTTTCTTT. It encodes CASKQDRSNTEAFF. Using reference TRBV30 and TRBJ1-1 for the parts outside the CDR3, the full variable domain is SQTIHQWPATLVQPVGSPLSLECTVEGTSNPNLYWYRQAAGRGLQLLFYSVGIGQISSEVPQNLSASRPQDRQFILSSKKLLLSDSGFYLCASKQDRSNTEAFFGQGTRLTVV.

The chain has TRBV5-1 and TRBJ2-4, with D unclear. Trimming took off 7 bases at V and 1 base at J, with 9 bases between the two ends. CDR1 is SGHRS, CDR2 YFSETQ, per germline. CDR3 length: 13 residues. As DNA, the CDR3 is TGCGCCAGCTCTCCCGGGGCCAAAAACATTCAGTACTTC. It codes for CASSPGAKNIQYF.

The J gene is TRBJ1-1, the V gene TRBV29-1; D may be TRBD1 (6 bases). The germline gives CDR1 SQVTM, CDR2 ANQGSEA. Trimming stripped 6 bases from V and 10 bases from J, with 18 bases between. CDR3 length: 12 amino acids. The CDR3 DNA reads as TGCAGCGTGGCCCTGACAGGACCTTTAGCTTTCTTT. Protein product: CSVALTGPLAFF.

The rearrangement uses TRBV9 and TRBJ2-2; the match to TRBD1 covers 7 bases. The CDR3 is made up of 17 amino acids. Germline assignment: CDR1 SGDLS and CDR2 YYNGEE. V dropped 4 bases and J dropped 3; count of bases not matched to a gene: 12. Here the CDR3 reads CASSPAQGVGDTGELFF. Here the CDR3 DNA reads TGTGCCAGCAGCCCCGCCCAGGGGGTCGGTGACACCGGGGAGCTGTTTTTT.

The J gene is TRBJ2-1, the V gene TRBV27, with 14 bases matching TRBD2. With 4 bases clipped from V and 6 bases from J, the junction kept 5 bases outside the gene matches. The CDR3 is 16 amino acids. Per the germline V gene, CDR1 is MNHEY and CDR2 is SMNVEV (reference sequence). The CDR3 coding sequence is TGTGCCAGCAGTTCAGGGACTAGCGGGAGTATCAATGAGCAGTTCTTC. It encodes CASSSGTSGSINEQFF.

The chain uses TRBV5-1 and TRBJ1-1; a possible D gene is TRBD1 (6 bases). The CDR3 runs 16 residues. V shed 4 bases and J shed 0 bases, with 16 bases lying between them. CDR1 SGHRS and CDR2 YFSETQ come from the germline V gene. CDR3 sequence reads: CASSHGSGQLNTEAFF. The CDR3 coding sequence is TGCGCCAGCAGCCACGGATCTGGACAGCTGAACACTGAAGCTTTCTTT.

The V call is TRBV19, the J call TRBJ2-5; TRBD1 is a possible D gene (5 bases). The CDR3 is made up of 14 amino acids. Germline CDR1 is LNHDA and CDR2 is SQIVND (reference sequence). The ends were cut back, 3 bases at V and 2 bases at J, with 10 bases in the middle. CDR3 residues: CASSIGQGQETQYF. The CDR3 DNA sequence: TGTGCCAGTAGTATTGGGCAGGGACAAGAGACCCAGTACTTC.

The table lists this clone with a count of one. The genes are TRBV30 and TRBJ1-4, with 9 bases identical to TRBD1. CDR1 is GTSNPN, CDR2 SVGIG, per germline (reference sequence). The CDR3 is 15 residues long. The V segment lost 1 base and the J segment 3 bases; nucleotides outside the gene matches: 3. This CDR3 is CAWSGTGAPNEKLFF. The CDR3 DNA sequence: TGTGCCTGGAGTGGGACAGGGGCCCCTAATGAAAAACTGTTTTTT. The entire variable domain, with the rest obtained from reference TRBV30 and TRBJ1-4, is as follows: SQTIHQWPATLVQPVGSPLSLECTVEGTSNPNLYWYRQAAGRGLQLLFYSVGIGQISSEVPQNLSASRPQDRQFILSSKKLLLSDSGFYLCAWSGTGAPNEKLFFGSGTQLSVL.

CDR3 sequence reads: CASSTQGYEQYV. CDR3 coding DNA: TGTGCCAGCAGTACACAGGGCTACGAGCAGTACGTC. V gene TRBV6-6 combines with J gene TRBJ2-7; weak D call: TRBD1 (6 bases). V was pared by 5 bases and J by 3 bases, with 8 bases between. The CDR3 is 12 amino acids. Germline assignment: CDR1 MNHNY and CDR2 SVGAGI (reference sequence).

The rearrangement joins TRBV6-5 to TRBJ1-1; D gene uncertain. The CDR3 length is 14 residues. Per germline, CDR1 MNHEY and CDR2 SVGAGI. Trimming took 7 bases from V and 0 from J, leaving 12 bases between them. The CDR3 sequence is CASKLTSMNTEAFF. The CDR3 DNA reads as TGTGCCAGCAAACTGACAAGTATGAACACTGAAGCTTTCTTT.

The chain is built from TRBV2 and TRBJ2-5, with D hard to call. The end of the DNA fits TRBJ2-7 better, so the J call may be wrong. This CDR3 region has 12 residues. Germline values: CDR1 SNHLY, CDR2 FYNNEI. As DNA, the CDR3 is TGTGCCAGCAGTGAGGGCAGCTACGAGCAGTACTTC. Amino acid sequence: CASSEGSYEQYF.

This clone was found once. The chain is built from TRBV6-1 and TRBJ1-2; possible D gene TRBD1, 6 bases. CDR1 is MNHNS and CDR2 is SASEGT in the germline V gene. The CDR3 covers 12 residues. V gave up 6 bases and J gave up 5 bases, with 10 bases separating them. Here the CDR3 reads CASSIQGYGYTF. CDR3 DNA sequence: TGTGCCAGCAGCATACAGGGTTATGGCTACACCTTC.